The following is a T cell receptor (beta chain) sequence with its context. The antigen remains undetermined. The germline V gene has CDR1 SGDLS and CDR2 YYNGEE. The ends lost 5 bases at V and 8 bases at J; junction bases unmatched: 9. This CDR3 region has 13 residues. These data are taken from a study of T-cell memory formation after mild COVID-19. Overall study context: Clusters were largely donor specific. Findings and caveats of the study: CD4+ clones that contracted lay mainly in CM and EM; CD8+ ones lay in EMRA.

TCRdb called the 5' RACE reads again in MiXCR, with one record for every CDR3 protein. The sample records about 400,000 distinct CDR3 sequences, around a quarter being singletons. V usage is TRBV9 and J usage is TRBJ1-1, with 7 bases aligning to TRBD1. The material sequenced was PBMCs or a T cell subset sorted from them (not recorded which). The receptor was isolated from an adult woman who had mild COVID-19 (a few samples of this study predate the infection). Cell type and time point are not known. The CDR3 reads CASSQMTGTEAFF. CDR3 DNA: TGTGCCAGCAGTCAAATGACAGGGACAGAAGCTTTCTTT.